This T cell receptor (beta chain) appears in the sequencing data of a study of T cells in Graves' hyperthyroidism and ophthalmopathy. CDR1 and CDR2 from the germline V gene are SGHRS and YFSETQ. Trimming removed 4 bases from V and 2 bases from J; junction bases left unmatched: 15. The CDR3 loop spans 17 amino acids. Ten or more counts support this clonotype. Amplified TCR beta CDR3 regions came from RNA transcripts. An initial round of RT-PCR targeting the TCR CDR3 relied on the HTBI primer set. TCRdb processed the multiplex PCR reads anew with MiXCR; each CDR3 protein has one entry. The table records roughly 300,000 distinct CDR3 sequences, about 18% of them present only once. PBMCs stemmed from less than 13 ml fresh peripheral blood.

The specimen was blood. The chain uses TRBV5-1 and TRBJ2-7; 7 bases fit TRBD1. This TCR derives from a woman between 45 and 65 years old with Graves' hyperthyroidism. In DNA, the CDR3 is TGCGCCAGCAGCCCGGCCCCCGGGGACAGCATCACCTACGAGCAGTACTTC. The encoded protein is CASSPAPGDSITYEQYF.